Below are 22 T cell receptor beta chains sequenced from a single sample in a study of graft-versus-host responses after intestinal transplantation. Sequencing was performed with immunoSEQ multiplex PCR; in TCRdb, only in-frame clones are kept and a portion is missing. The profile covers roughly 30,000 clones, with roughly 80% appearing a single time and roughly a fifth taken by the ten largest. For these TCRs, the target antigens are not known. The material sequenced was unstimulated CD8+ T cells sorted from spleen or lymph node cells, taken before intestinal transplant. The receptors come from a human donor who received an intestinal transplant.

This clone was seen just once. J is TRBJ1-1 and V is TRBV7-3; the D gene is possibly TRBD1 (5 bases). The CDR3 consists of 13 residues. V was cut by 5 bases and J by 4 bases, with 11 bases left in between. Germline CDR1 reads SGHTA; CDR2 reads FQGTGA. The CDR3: CASSPSGPTEAFF. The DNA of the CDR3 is TGTGCCAGCAGCCCCTCAGGGCCCACTGAAGCTTTCTTT. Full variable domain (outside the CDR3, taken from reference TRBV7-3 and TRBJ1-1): GAGVSQTPSNKVTEKGKYVELRCDPISGHTALYWYRQSLGQGPEFLIYFQGTGAADDSGLPNDRFFAVRPEGSVSTLKIQRTERGDSAVYLCASSPSGPTEAFFGQGTRLTVV.

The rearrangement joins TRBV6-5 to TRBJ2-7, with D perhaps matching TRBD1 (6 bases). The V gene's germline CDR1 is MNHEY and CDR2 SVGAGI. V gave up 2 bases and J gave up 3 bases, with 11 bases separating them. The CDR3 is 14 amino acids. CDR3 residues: CASSYGDNDYEQYF. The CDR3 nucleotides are TGTGCCAGCAGTTACGGGGACAATGACTACGAGCAGTACTTC.

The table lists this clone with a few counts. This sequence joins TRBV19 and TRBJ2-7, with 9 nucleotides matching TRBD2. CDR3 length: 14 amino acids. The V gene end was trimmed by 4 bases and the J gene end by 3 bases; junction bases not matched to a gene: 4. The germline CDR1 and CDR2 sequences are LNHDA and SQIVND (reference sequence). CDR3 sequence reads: CASSTGLAHYEQYF. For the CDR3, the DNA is TGTGCCAGTAGTACGGGACTAGCACACTACGAGCAGTACTTC.

The CDR3 sequence is CSASGDEQFF. DNA for the CDR3: TGCAGTGCTAGTGGAGATGAGCAGTTCTTC. The chain combines TRBV20-1 with TRBJ2-1; D gene unclear. The CDR3 has 10 residues. V was pared by 3 bases and J by 8 bases, with 5 bases between. Germline CDR1 is DFQATT and CDR2 is SNEGSKA (reference sequence).

CDR3 nucleotide sequence: TGTGCCACCATAACAAAGCGGGTAAGACACAATGAGCAGTTCTTC. The encoded protein is CATITKRVRHNEQFF. The V and J genes are TRBV15 and TRBJ2-1, with D perhaps TRBD2 (6 bases). This CDR3 has 15 amino acids. Trimming left V 7 bases short and J 5 bases short, with 18 bases between. Germline CDR1 is LNHNV and CDR2 is YYDKDF (reference sequence).

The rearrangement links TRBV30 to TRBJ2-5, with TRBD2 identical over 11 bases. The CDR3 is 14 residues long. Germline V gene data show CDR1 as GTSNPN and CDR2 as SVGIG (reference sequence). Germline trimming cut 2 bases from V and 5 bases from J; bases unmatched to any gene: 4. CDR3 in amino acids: CAWSLAGGWETQYF. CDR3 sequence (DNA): TGTGCCTGGAGTTTAGCGGGGGGGTGGGAGACCCAGTACTTC.

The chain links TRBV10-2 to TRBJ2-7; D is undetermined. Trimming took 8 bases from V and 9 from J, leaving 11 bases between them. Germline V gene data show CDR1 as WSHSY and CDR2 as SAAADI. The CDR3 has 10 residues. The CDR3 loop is CASGVAVQYF. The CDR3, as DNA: TGCGCCAGCGGCGTTGCGGTGCAGTACTTC.

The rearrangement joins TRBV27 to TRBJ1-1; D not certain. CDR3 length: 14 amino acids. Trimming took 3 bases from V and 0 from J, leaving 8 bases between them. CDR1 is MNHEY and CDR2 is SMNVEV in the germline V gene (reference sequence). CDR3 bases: TGTGCCAGCAGTTTCTCAGGATTGAACACTGAAGCTTTCTTT. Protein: CASSFSGLNTEAFF.

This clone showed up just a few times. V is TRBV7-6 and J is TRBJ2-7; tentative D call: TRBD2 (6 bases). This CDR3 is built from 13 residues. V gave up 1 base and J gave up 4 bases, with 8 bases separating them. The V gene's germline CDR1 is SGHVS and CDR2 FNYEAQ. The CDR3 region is CASSLGGGYEQYF. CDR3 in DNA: TGTGCCAGCAGCTTAGGTGGAGGGTACGAGCAGTACTTC.

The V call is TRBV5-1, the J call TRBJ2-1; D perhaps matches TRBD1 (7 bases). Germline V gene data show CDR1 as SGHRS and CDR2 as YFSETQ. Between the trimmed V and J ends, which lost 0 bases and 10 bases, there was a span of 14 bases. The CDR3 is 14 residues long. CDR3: CASSLALGGQEQFF. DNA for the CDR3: TGCGCCAGCAGCTTGGCGCTGGGGGGACAGGAGCAGTTCTTC.

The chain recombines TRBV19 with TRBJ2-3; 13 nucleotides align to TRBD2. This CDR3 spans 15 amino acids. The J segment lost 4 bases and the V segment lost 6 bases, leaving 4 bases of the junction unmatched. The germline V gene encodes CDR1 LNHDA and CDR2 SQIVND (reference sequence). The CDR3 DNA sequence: TGTGCCAGTAGAACTAGCGGGAGGGGGGCAGATACGCAGTATTTT. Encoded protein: CASRTSGRGADTQYF.

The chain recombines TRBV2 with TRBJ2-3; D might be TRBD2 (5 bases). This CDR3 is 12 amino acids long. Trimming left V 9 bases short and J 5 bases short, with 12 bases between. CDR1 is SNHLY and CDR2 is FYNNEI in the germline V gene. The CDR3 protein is CARYSLGDTQYF. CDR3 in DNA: TGTGCCAGATATTCACTAGGAGATACGCAGTATTTT.

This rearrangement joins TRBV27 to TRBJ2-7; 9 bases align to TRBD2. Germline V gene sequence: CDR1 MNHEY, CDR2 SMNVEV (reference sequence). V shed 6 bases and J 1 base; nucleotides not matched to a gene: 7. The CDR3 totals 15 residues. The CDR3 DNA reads TGTGCCAGCAGACCGGGACTAGCATCTTCCTACGAGCAGTACTTC. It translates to CASRPGLASSYEQYF.

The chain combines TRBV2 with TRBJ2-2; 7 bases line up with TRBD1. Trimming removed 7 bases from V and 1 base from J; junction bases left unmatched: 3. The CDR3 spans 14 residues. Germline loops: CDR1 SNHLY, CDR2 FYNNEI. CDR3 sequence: CASTTGKNTGELFF. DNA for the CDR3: TGTGCCAGCACGACAGGGAAGAACACCGGGGAGCTGTTTTTT.

This CDR3 reads CATSRDSTGELFF. The CDR3 nucleotides read TGTGCCACCAGCAGGGACAGCACCGGGGAGCTGTTTTTT. This sequence joins TRBV15 and TRBJ2-2, with D tentatively TRBD1 (6 bases). CDR1 LNHNV and CDR2 YYDKDF come from the germline V gene (reference sequence). Trimming took 3 bases from V and 4 from J, leaving 6 bases between them. The CDR3 totals 13 residues.

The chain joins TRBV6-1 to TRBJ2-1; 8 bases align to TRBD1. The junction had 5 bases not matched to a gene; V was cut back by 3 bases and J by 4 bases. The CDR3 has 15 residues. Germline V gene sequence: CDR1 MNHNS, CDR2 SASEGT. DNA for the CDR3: TGTGCCAGCAGTGAGGCAGGGGGCGCTTACAATGAGCAGTTCTTC. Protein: CASSEAGGAYNEQFF.

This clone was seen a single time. The CDR3 here is CASSGGTGPSYEQYF. The CDR3 DNA reads TGTGCCAGCAGTGGAGGGACAGGGCCTTCCTACGAGCAGTACTTC. The rearrangement uses TRBV6-1 and TRBJ2-7, with 9 bases fitting TRBD1. The V and J ends lost 4 bases and 1 base, in that order; junction bases with no gene match: 5. Germline V CDR1 and CDR2: MNHNS, SASEGT. This CDR3 is built from 15 residues.

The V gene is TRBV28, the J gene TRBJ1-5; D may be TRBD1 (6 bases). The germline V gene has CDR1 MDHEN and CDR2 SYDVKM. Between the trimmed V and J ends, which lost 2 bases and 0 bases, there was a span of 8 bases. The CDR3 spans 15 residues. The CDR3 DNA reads TGTGCCAGCAGTTTAGGGACAAATAGCAATCAGCCCCAGCATTTT. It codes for CASSLGTNSNQPQHF. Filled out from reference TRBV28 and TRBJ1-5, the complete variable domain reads DVKVTQSSRYLVKRTGEKVFLECVQDMDHENMFWYRQDPGLGLRLIYFSYDVKMKEKGDIPEGYSVSREKKERFSLILESASTNQTSMYLCASSLGTNSNQPQHFGDGTRLSIL.

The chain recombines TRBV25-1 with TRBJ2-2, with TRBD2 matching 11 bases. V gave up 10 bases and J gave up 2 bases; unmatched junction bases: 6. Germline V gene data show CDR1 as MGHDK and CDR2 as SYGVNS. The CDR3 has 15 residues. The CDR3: CATHGTSGNTGELFF. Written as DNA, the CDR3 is TGTGCCACCCACGGGACTAGCGGAAACACCGGGGAGCTGTTTTTT.

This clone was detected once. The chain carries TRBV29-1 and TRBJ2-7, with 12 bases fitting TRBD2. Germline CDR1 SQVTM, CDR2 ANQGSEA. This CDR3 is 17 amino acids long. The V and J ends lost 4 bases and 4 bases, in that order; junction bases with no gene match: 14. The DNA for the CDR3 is TGCAGCGTTGTTGGGAACCGACTAGCGGGAGATGCGTACGAGCAGTACTTC. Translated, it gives CSVVGNRLAGDAYEQYF.

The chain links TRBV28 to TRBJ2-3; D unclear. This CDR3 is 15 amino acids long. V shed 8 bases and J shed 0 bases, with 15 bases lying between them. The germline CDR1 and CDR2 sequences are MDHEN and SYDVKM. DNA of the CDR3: TGTGCCAGCTGCATGGGCTCCTCTAGCACAGATACGCAGTATTTT. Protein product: CASCMGSSSTDTQYF.

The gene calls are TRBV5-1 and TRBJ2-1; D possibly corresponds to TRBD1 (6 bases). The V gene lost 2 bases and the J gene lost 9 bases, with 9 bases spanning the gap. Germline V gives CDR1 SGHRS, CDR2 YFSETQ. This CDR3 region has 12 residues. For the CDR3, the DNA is TGCGCCAGCAGCTTTGGGGGCTCTGAGCAGTTCTTC. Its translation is CASSFGGSEQFF. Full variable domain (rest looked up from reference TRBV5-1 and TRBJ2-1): KAGVTQTPRYLIKTRGQQVTLSCSPISGHRSVSWYQQTPGQGLQFLFEYFSETQRNKGNFPGRFSGRQFSNSRSEMNVSTLELGDSALYLCASSFGGSEQFFGPGTRLTVL.